The clone carrying this T cell receptor (beta chain) was recorded a few times. This sample was taken from a study of OX40 agonist ivuxolimab in advanced cancers. Trimming took off 3 bases at V and 6 bases at J, with 13 bases between the two ends. The CDR3 covers 13 residues. Germline CDR1 and CDR2: SGHRS and YFSETQ. The data were produced by immunoSEQ multiplex PCR, yet TCRdb's version contains in-frame clones alone and is incomplete. The sample yields 95,000 to 150,000 clones, about 94% seen once. The input for sequencing was CD4+ or CD8+ T cells sorted from blood, taken in a trial of the OX40 agonist ivuxolimab. The sequence was collected from an adult with an advanced solid tumor such as melanoma, head and neck, liver or kidney cancer. V usage is TRBV5-1 and J usage is TRBJ2-7, with D possibly TRBD2 on 6 matching bases. The CDR3 DNA follows: TGCGCCAGCAGCTGGGACTTTTCCGGCGAGCAGTACTTC. This sequence encodes CASSWDFSGEQYF. Looking up the rest from reference TRBV5-1 and TRBJ2-7 gives the full variable domain: KAGVTQTPRYLIKTRGQQVTLSCSPISGHRSVSWYQQTPGQGLQFLFEYFSETQRNKGNFPGRFSGRQFSNSRSEMNVSTLELGDSALYLCASSWDFSGEQYFGPGTRLTVT.